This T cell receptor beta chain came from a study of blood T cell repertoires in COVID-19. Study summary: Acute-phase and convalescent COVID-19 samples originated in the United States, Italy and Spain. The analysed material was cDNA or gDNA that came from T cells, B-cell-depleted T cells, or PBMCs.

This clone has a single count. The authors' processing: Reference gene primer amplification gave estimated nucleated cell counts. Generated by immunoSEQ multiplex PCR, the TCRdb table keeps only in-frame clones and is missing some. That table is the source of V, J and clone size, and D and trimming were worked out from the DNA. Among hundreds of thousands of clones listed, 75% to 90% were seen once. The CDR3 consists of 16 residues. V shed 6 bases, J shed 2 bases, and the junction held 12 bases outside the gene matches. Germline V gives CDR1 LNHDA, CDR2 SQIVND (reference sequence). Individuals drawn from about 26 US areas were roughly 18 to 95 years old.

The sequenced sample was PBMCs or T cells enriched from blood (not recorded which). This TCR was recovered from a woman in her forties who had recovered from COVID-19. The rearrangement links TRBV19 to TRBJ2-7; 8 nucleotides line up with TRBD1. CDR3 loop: CASSIRTGSPAYEQYF. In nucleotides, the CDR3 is TGTGCCAGTAGCATCAGGACAGGGTCCCCCGCCTACGAGCAGTACTTC.